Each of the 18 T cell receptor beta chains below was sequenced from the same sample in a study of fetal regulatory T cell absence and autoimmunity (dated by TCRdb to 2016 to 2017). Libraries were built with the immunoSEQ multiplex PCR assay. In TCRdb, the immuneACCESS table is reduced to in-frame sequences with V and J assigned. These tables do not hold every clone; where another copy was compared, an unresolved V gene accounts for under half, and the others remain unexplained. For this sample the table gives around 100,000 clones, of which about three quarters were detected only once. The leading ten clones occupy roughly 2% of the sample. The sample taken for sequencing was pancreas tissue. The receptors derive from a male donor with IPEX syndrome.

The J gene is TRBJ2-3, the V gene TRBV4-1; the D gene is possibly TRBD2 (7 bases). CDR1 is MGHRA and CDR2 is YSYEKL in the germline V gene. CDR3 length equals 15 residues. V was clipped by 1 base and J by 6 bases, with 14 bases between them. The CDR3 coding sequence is TGCGCCAGCAGCCAAGCGGCGGGGGCAGGGGATACGCAGTATTTT. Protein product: CASSQAAGAGDTQYF.

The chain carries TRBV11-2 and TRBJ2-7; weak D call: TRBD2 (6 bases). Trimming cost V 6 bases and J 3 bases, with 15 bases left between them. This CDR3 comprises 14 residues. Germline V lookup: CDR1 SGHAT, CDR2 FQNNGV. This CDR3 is CASSGGPDYYEQYF. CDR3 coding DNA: TGTGCCAGCAGTGGGGGTCCGGACTACTACGAGCAGTACTTC.

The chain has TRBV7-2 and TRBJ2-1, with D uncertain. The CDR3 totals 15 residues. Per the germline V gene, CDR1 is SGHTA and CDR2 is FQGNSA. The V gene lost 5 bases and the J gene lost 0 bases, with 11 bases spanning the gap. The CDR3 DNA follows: TGTGCCAGCAGCCCCCAGACCAGCTCCTACAATGAGCAGTTCTTC. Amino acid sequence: CASSPQTSSYNEQFF.

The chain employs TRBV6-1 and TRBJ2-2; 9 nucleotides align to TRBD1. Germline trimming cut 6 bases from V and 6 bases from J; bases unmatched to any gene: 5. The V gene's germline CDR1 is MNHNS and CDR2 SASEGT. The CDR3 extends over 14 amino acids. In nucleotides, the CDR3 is TGTGCCAGCAGGGGACAGGGATGGTCCGGGGAGCTGTTTTTT. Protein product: CASRGQGWSGELFF.

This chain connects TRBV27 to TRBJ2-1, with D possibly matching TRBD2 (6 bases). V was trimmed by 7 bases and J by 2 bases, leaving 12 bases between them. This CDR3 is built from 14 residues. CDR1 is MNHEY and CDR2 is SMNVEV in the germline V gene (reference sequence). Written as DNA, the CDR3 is TGTGCCAGCAAAGCGGGCGCAACCTACAATGAGCAGTTCTTC. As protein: CASKAGATYNEQFF.

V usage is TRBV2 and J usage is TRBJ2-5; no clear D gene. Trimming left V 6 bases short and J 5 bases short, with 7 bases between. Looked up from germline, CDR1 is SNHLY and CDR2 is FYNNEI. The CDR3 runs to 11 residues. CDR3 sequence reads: CASRTGETQYF. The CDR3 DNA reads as TGTGCCAGCAGAACTGGGGAGACCCAGTACTTC.

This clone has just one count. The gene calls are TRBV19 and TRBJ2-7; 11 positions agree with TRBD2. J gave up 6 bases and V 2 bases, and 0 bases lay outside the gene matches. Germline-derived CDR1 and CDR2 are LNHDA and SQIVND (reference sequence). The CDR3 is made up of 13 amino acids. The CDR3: CASSITSGSEQYF. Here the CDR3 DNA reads TGTGCCAGTAGTATAACTAGCGGGAGCGAGCAGTACTTC.

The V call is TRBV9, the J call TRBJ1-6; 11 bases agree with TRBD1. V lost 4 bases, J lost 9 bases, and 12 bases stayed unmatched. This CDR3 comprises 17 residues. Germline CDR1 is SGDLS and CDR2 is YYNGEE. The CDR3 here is CASSPGTGGYLSSPLHF. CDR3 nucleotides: TGTGCCAGCAGCCCAGGGACAGGGGGGTATCTGAGTTCACCCCTCCACTTT. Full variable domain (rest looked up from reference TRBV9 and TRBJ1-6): DSGVTQTPKHLITATGQRVTLRCSPRSGDLSVYWYQQSLDQGLQFLIQYYNGEERAKGNILERFSAQQFPDLHSELNLSSLELGDSALYFCASSPGTGGYLSSPLHFGNGTRLTVT.

This CDR3 is CASRLGLQETQYF. The DNA of the CDR3 is TGTGCCAGCAGACTCGGACTCCAAGAGACCCAGTACTTC. The chain carries TRBV6-5 and TRBJ2-5; D is perhaps TRBD2 (5 bases). Germline V gene sequence: CDR1 MNHEY, CDR2 SVGAGI. CDR3 size: 13 residues. Trimming cost V 6 bases and J 1 base, with 9 bases left between them.

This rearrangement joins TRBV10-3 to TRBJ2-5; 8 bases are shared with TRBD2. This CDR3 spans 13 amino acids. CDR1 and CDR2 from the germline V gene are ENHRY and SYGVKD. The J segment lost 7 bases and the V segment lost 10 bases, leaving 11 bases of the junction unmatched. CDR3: CATGLDGSGTQYF. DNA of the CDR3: TGTGCCACGGGACTAGATGGGTCAGGGACCCAGTACTTC.

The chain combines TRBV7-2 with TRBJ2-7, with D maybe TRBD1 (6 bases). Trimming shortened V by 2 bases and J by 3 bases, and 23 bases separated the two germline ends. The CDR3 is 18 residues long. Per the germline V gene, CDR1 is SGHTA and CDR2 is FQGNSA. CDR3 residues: CASSLIGVVQGYDYEQYF. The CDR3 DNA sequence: TGTGCCAGCAGCTTAATAGGGGTGGTACAGGGATATGACTACGAGCAGTACTTC.

As DNA, the CDR3 is TGTGCCAGCAGCTTTTCGGGGGGACGGACCGGGGAGCTGTTTTTT. This gives the protein CASSFSGGRTGELFF. The chain recombines TRBV5-6 with TRBJ2-2, with 7 bases matching TRBD2. The CDR3 covers 15 residues. The J segment lost 5 bases and the V segment lost 2 bases, leaving 6 bases of the junction unmatched. Germline CDR1 SGHDT, CDR2 YYEEEE.

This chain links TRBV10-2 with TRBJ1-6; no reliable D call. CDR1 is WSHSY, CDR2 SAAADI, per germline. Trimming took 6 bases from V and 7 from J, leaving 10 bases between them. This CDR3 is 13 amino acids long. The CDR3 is CASRSGINSPLHF. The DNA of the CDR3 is TGCGCCAGCAGATCAGGAATCAATTCACCCCTCCACTTT.

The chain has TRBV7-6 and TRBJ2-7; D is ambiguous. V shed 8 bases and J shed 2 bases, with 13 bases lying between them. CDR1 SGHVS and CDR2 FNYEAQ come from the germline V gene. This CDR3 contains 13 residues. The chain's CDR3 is CASGVGPTYEQYF. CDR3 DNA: TGTGCCAGCGGTGTGGGCCCTACCTACGAGCAGTACTTC.

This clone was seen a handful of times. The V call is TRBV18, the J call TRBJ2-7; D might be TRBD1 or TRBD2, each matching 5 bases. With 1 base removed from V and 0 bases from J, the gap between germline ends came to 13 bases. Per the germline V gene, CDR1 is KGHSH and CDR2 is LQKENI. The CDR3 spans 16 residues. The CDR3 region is CASSPRPGPNSYEQYF. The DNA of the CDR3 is TGTGCCAGCTCACCACGTCCGGGGCCGAACTCCTACGAGCAGTACTTC.

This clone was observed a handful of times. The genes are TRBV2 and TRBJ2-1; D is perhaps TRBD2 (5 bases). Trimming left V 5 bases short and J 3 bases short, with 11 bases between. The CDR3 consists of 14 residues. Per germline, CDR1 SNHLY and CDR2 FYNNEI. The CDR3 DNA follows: TGTGCCAGCAGTCGGGAAGGCATCTACAATGAGCAGTTCTTC. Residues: CASSREGIYNEQFF.

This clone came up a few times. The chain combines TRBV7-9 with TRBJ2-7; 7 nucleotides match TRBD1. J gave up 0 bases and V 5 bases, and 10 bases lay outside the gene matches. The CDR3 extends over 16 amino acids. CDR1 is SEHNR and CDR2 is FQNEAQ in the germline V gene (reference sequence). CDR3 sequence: CASSDGQARPSYEQYF. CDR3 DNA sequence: TGTGCCAGCAGCGATGGACAGGCTAGGCCCTCCTACGAGCAGTACTTC.

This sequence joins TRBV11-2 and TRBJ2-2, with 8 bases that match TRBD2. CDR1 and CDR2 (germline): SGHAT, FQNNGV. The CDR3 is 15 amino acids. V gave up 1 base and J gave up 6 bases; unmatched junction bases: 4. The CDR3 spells CASSLAPTSAGELFF. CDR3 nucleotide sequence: TGTGCCAGCAGCTTAGCCCCGACTAGCGCCGGGGAGCTGTTTTTT.